The TCR beta chain under discussion was sequenced for a study of T cells in Graves' hyperthyroidism and ophthalmopathy. This clonotype was recorded many times. Its antigen is still unknown. The CDR3 is 13 amino acids. The V end was cut by 5 bases, the J end by 4 bases, with 9 bases between. Germline lookup yields CDR1 MNHEY and CDR2 SMNVEV (reference sequence). Notes on the study in general: Blood also carried most thyroid clonotypes expanded above 0.001.

The CDR3 regions of TCR beta were amplified from RNA transcripts. The study used the HTBI primer set for a first-round RT-PCR of the TCR CDR3. TCRdb reanalysed the multiplex PCR reads using MiXCR and keeps one entry per CDR3 protein. The data hold some 770,000 distinct CDR3 sequences, with 16% observed a single time. Researchers defined stable Graves' hyperthyroidism as no ophthalmopathy progression within 18 months. This sample holds PBMCs from 10 ml fresh peripheral blood. The sequenced material came from blood. V usage is TRBV27 and J usage is TRBJ1-5; D not certain. This TCR came from a young man with Graves' hyperthyroidism. The CDR3: CASSPSLNQPQHF. The CDR3 DNA is TGTGCCAGCAGTCCCTCCCTGAATCAGCCCCAGCATTTT.